The 32 T cell receptor beta chains presented below share a single source sample, sequenced in a study of CXCR3-negative and CXCR3-positive naive CD8 T cells. Study-wide results and caveats: Naive cells positive for CXCR3 carried more hydrophobic TRB CDR3s than CXCR3-negative ones.

Their cognate antigens are unknown. Via 5' RACE with UMI labels, TRB cDNA libraries were prepared. TCRdb re-called the 5' RACE reads and shows each CDR3 protein once, DNA omitted. The sample has 50,000 to 65,000 distinct CDR3 sequences, and its top ten clones hold about 0.8%. Source material: naive CXCR3+ CD8+ T cells from blood. The subset is: CD45RO-CCR7+CD27+CD95- naive CD8+ T cells expressing CXCR3 (TNR3+). The receptors were sampled from a human donor in good health. Some clones in this sample may be carry-over from other donors' samples.

The V call is TRBV29-1, the J call TRBJ1-1. CDR3 size: 11 residues. CDR1 is SQVTM and CDR2 is ANQGSEA in the germline V gene. CDR3 sequence: CSVWGMTEAFF.

The chain is built from TRBV6-5 and TRBJ1-1. The CDR3 is 14 amino acids. Germline V gene sequence: CDR1 MNHEY, CDR2 SVGAGI. Here the CDR3 reads CASSADTIGGEAFF.

This chain links TRBV27 with TRBJ1-1; TCRdb lists TRBD1, though no DNA is available to test this call. The germline gives CDR1 MNHEY, CDR2 SMNVEV (reference sequence). The CDR3 length is 13 residues. The CDR3 is CASSWTGGTEAFF.

V and J are TRBV4-3 and TRBJ2-1; as DNA is missing, the TRBD1 call by TCRdb cannot be tested. Germline values: CDR1 LGHNA, CDR2 YSLEER. The CDR3 is 16 residues long. CDR3: CASSQVSGQGGNEQFF.

The chain recombines TRBV11-3 with TRBJ2-4; TCRdb's D call, TRBD2, is unchecked because there is no DNA. Germline values: CDR1 SGHNT, CDR2 YENEEA. This CDR3 is 15 amino acids long. CDR3 in amino acids: CASSDGGGAGDIQYF.

J is TRBJ2-7 and V is TRBV12-3 or TRBV12-4. The CDR3 totals 12 residues. CDR3 in amino acids: CASSEITYEQYF.

This chain links TRBV9 with TRBJ1-1; TCRdb reports TRBD1, a call that lacks DNA to check it against. Germline CDR1 and CDR2: SGDLS and YYNGEE. CDR3 length equals 15 residues. CDR3 residues: CANSASGGTNTEAFF.

The CDR3 sequence: CASGPGTENNEQFF. This rearrangement joins TRBV12-3 or TRBV12-4 to TRBJ2-1; as DNA is missing, the TRBD1 call by TCRdb cannot be tested. The CDR3 runs 14 residues.

The J gene is TRBJ1-1, the V gene TRBV6-2 or TRBV6-3. The CDR3 totals 17 residues. Germline V gene sequence: CDR1 MNHEY, CDR2 SVGEGT. The chain's CDR3 is CASSYSIAGSLNTEAFF.

The CDR3 protein is CASSLAPYNSPLHF. The V call is TRBV7-9, the J call TRBJ1-6. The CDR3 loop spans 14 amino acids. Germline lookup yields CDR1 SEHNR and CDR2 FQNEAQ (reference sequence).

The rearrangement uses TRBV12-3 or TRBV12-4 and TRBJ2-2; the D call of TRBD2 rests on TCRdb alone, since no DNA is present to check it. The CDR3 is made up of 15 amino acids. This CDR3 reads CASSQRTGITGELFF.

The chain has TRBV29-1 and TRBJ1-1. CDR1 is SQVTM, CDR2 ANQGSEA, per germline. The CDR3 runs 11 residues. CDR3 protein: CSVAWPAEAFF.

This chain uses TRBV7-3 with TRBJ2-1; TCRdb selects TRBD2, and the lack of DNA leaves this call unchecked. This CDR3 comprises 13 residues. CDR1 and CDR2 from the germline V gene are SGHTA and FQGTGA. CDR3: CASSPSDYNEQFF. The full variable domain, in which reference TRBV7-3 and TRBJ2-1 provide the parts outside the CDR3, is GAGVSQTPSNKVTEKGKYVELRCDPISGHTALYWYRQSLGQGPEFLIYFQGTGAADDSGLPNDRFFAVRPEGSVSTLKIQRTERGDSAVYLCASSPSDYNEQFFGPGTRLTVL.

CDR3 amino acids: CSARDPPEPQHF. The chain employs TRBV20-1 and TRBJ1-5; as DNA is missing, the TRBD1 call by TCRdb cannot be tested. Per the germline V gene, CDR1 is DFQATT and CDR2 is SNEGSKA (reference sequence). This CDR3 is built from 12 residues.

CDR3: CASSPGDGQETQYF. V is TRBV7-3 and J is TRBJ2-5; TCRdb picks TRBD1, but there is no DNA to check that call. This CDR3 contains 14 residues. Looked up from germline, CDR1 is SGHTA and CDR2 is FQGTGA.

The rearrangement uses TRBV28 and TRBJ2-1; the D gene TCRdb calls, TRBD2, cannot be checked with no DNA. This CDR3 spans 14 amino acids. Per germline, CDR1 MDHEN and CDR2 SYDVKM. CDR3 loop: CASLDRDSHNEQFF.

The V call is TRBV6-5, the J call TRBJ2-3. Germline loops: CDR1 MNHEY, CDR2 SVGAGI. The CDR3 extends over 15 amino acids. The CDR3 loop reads CASSYGAILADTQYF.

V and J are TRBV20-1 and TRBJ2-1; TCRdb reports TRBD2, a call that lacks DNA to check it against. The CDR3 runs 17 residues. Germline assignment: CDR1 DFQATT and CDR2 SNEGSKA (reference sequence). This CDR3 is CSARDFGDLNSYNEQFF.

The chain couples TRBV14 to TRBJ2-4; absent DNA, TCRdb's TRBD1 call cannot be checked. The CDR3 sequence is 16 residues long. Looked up from germline, CDR1 is SGHDN and CDR2 is FVKESK. The chain's CDR3 is CASSPLGQGRKNIQYF.

The chain recombines TRBV6-5 with TRBJ1-1; checking the TCRdb D call of TRBD1 is not possible without DNA. Germline-derived CDR1 and CDR2 are MNHEY and SVGAGI. The CDR3 is 13 residues long. Here the CDR3 reads CASSFGTNTEALF.

This chain links TRBV9 with TRBJ1-1. Germline V gene sequence: CDR1 SGDLS, CDR2 YYNGEE. There are 13 residues in the CDR3. The CDR3 here is CASSVVGDTEAFF.

The genes are TRBV27 and TRBJ2-1; with no DNA, the TCRdb D assignment of TRBD1 cannot be verified. This CDR3 has 17 residues. Germline CDR1 reads MNHEY; CDR2 reads SMNVEV (reference sequence). The CDR3 reads CASSFGAIEGADNEQFF.

The chain couples TRBV24-1 to TRBJ2-5; TCRdb designates TRBD2, a call that cannot be tested without DNA. Germline V gives CDR1 KGHDR, CDR2 SFDVKD. This CDR3 is 14 amino acids long. This CDR3 is CATSDSAGKETQYF.

The chain is built from TRBV7-8 and TRBJ2-5; TCRdb returns TRBD1, unconfirmable since there is no DNA. This CDR3 is built from 11 residues. From germline, CDR1 is SGHVS and CDR2 FQNEAQ. The CDR3: CASSWGETQYF.

The genes are TRBV7-9 and TRBJ2-7; the TCRdb call, TRBD1, lacks DNA for checking. The CDR3 totals 13 residues. Germline-derived CDR1 and CDR2 are SEHNR and FQNEAQ (reference sequence). The CDR3 sequence: CASSWTGSYEQYF.

This chain joins TRBV7-9 and TRBJ1-1. This CDR3 region has 15 residues. Germline values: CDR1 SEHNR, CDR2 FQNEAQ (reference sequence). The CDR3 protein is CASSLASWATTEAFF.

The V and J genes are TRBV27 and TRBJ1-2; TCRdb returns TRBD1, unconfirmable since there is no DNA. Germline V CDR1 and CDR2: MNHEY, SMNVEV (reference sequence). The CDR3 length is 16 residues. Here the CDR3 reads CASSPGTNGKSYGYTF.

The chain joins TRBV27 to TRBJ1-5; TCRdb reports TRBD1, a call that lacks DNA to check it against. The germline CDR1 and CDR2 sequences are MNHEY and SMNVEV (reference sequence). This CDR3 has 15 amino acids. The CDR3 loop is CASSLAGGPNQPQHF.

The V and J genes are TRBV7-9 and TRBJ1-1; there is no DNA to check the TCRdb D call of TRBD1. Germline CDR1 and CDR2: SEHNR and FQNEAQ (reference sequence). The CDR3 runs to 11 residues. The CDR3 spells CASSGTGEAFF.

The chain uses TRBV11-2 and TRBJ2-6; TCRdb designates TRBD2, a call that cannot be tested without DNA. This CDR3 is built from 16 residues. Germline V gives CDR1 SGHAT, CDR2 FQNNGV. This chain's CDR3 is CASSLGGGSGANVLTF.

CDR3 in amino acids: CASSLMAGASYEQYF. V is TRBV27 and J is TRBJ2-7; TCRdb lists TRBD1, though no DNA is available to test this call. Germline V lookup: CDR1 MNHEY, CDR2 SMNVEV (reference sequence). CDR3 length equals 15 residues.

The genes are TRBV29-1 and TRBJ2-5; TCRdb's assignment of TRBD2 cannot be checked, as there is no DNA. The CDR3 consists of 14 residues. CDR1 is SQVTM, CDR2 ANQGSEA, per germline. The CDR3: CSARLAGGLETQYF.